This T cell receptor (beta chain) was documented in a study of cytomegalovirus exposure and HLA in healthy donors. Study-level findings and limits: The number of N-insertions in an Asian-associated ancestry cluster was reportedly below the roughly 620-donor mean in a later analysis. Later work showed greater clonal expansion in HLA-associated TCR beta chains than in equally common others. In a later analysis, V- and J-gene trimming of beta chains associated with a DCLRE1C missense variant, replicated independently.

The V end lost 0 bases, the J end lost 8 bases, and 11 bases lay between the germline ends. The CDR3 is made up of 15 amino acids. Germline V gives CDR1 LGHNA, CDR2 YNFKEQ. PCR used 60 Vbeta primers and 13 Jbeta primers. Repertoires were generated with immunoSEQ multiplex PCR, while TCRdb's copy carries only in-frame clones and drops some. The profile covers fewer than 200,000 clones, with over 65% appearing a single time and approximately 6.9% taken by the ten largest. With respect to this clone: Antigen unknown.

The chain links TRBV4-2 to TRBJ1-6; perhaps TRBD1 as D (6 bases). The sequence was collected from a man between 40 and 49 years old in good health and CMV-seropositive. Sequenced: PBMCs. CDR3 coding DNA: TGTGCCAGCAGCCAAGACGGGGGGCGCGATTCACCCCTCCACTTT. Amino acid sequence: CASSQDGGRDSPLHF.